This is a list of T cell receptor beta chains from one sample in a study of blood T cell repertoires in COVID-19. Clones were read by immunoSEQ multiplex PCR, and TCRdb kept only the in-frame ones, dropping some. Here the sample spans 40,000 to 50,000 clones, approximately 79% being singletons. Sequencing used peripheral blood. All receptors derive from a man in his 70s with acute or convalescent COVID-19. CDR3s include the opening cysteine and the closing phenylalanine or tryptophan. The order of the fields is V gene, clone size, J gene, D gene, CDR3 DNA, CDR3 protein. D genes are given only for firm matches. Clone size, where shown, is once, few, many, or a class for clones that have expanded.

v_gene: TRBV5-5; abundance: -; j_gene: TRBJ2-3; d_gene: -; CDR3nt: TGTGCCAGCAGCAGGCGGGGCAGCACAGATACGCAGTATTTT; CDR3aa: CASSRRGSTDTQYF
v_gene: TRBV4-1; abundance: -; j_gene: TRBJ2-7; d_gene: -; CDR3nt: TGCGCCAGCAGCCAAGCTTGGCCAGGGCGGGAGCAGTACTTC; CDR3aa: CASSQAWPGREQYF
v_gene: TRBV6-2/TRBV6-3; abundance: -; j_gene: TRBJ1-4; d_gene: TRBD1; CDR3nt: TGTGCCAGCAGTTCCGCCGGGACAGGGGATGAAAAACTGTTTTTT; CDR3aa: CASSSAGTGDEKLFF
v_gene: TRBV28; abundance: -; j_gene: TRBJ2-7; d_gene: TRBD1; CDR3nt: TGTGCCAGCAGTCGAGGGGCAGGGGGTGATTACTACGAGCAGTACTTC; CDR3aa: CASSRGAGGDYYEQYF
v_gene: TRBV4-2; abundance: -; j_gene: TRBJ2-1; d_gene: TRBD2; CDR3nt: TGTGCCAGCAGCCCAACGGGGCTAGCGGGGGGCAATGAGCAGTTCTTC; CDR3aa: CASSPTGLAGGNEQFF
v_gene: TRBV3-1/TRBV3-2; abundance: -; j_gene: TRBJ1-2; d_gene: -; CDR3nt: TGTGCCAGCAGCCATGGTCTACCCCGCTATGGCTACACCTTC; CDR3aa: CASSHGLPRYGYTF
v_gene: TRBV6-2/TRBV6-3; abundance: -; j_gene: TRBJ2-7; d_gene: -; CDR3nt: TGTGCCAGCAGTCGTAGCTCCTACGAGCAGTACTTC; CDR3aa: CASSRSSYEQYF
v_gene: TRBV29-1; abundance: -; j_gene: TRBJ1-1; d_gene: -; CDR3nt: TGCAGCGTTGGGAGACGGATGAACACTGAAGCTTTCTTT; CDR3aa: CSVGRRMNTEAFF
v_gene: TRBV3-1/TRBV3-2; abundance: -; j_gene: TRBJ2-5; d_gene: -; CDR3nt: TGTGCCAGCAGCCAGGGGAGGACGGAGACCCAGTACTTC; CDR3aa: CASSQGRTETQYF
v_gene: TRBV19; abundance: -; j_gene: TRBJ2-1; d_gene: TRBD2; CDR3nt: TGTGCCAGTAGTCCCAGCCGGGGGGGCATAGAGGGTTCCTACAATGAGCAGTTCTTC; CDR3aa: CASSPSRGGIEGSYNEQFF
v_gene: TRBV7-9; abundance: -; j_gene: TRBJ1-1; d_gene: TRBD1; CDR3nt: TGTGCCAGCAGCTTCCCCAGGACAGGGGGCAGGGACACTGAAGCTTTCTTT; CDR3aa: CASSFPRTGGRDTEAFF
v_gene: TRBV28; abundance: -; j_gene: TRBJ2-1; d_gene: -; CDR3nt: TGTGCCAGCAGGCGACGGAGCAATGAGCAGTTCTTC; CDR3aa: CASRRRSNEQFF
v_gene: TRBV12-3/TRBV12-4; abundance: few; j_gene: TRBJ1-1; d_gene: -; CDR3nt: TGTGCCACCACCTCGGACAGTCTGAAAGCTTTCTTT; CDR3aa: CATTSDSLKAFF
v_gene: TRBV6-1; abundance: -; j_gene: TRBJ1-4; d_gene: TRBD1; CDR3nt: TGTGCCAGCAGTGCGGGACAGGGACCCTTGGGGGCCGAAAAACTGTTTTTT; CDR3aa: CASSAGQGPLGAEKLFF